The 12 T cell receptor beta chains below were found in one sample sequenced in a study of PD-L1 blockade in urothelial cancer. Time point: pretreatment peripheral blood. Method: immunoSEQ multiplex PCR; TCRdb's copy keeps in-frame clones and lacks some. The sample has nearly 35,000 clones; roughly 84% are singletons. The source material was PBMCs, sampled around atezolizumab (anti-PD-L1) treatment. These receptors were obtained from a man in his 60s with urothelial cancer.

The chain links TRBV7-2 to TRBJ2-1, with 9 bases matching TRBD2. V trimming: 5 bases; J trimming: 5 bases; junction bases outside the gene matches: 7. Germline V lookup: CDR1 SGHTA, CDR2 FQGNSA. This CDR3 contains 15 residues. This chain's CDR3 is CASSLWTSANNEQFF. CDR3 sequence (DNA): TGTGCCAGCAGCCTATGGACTAGCGCGAACAATGAGCAGTTCTTC. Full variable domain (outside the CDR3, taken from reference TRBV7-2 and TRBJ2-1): GAGVSQSPSNKVTEKGKDVELRCDPISGHTALYWYRQSLGQGLEFLIYFQGNSAPDKSGLPSDRFSAERTGGSVSTLTIQRTQQEDSAVYLCASSLWTSANNEQFFGPGTRLTVL.

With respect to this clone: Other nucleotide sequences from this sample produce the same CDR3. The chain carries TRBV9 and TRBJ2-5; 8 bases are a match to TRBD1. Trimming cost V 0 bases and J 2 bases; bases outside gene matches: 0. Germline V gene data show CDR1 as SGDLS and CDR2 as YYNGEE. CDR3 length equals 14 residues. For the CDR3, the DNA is TGTGCCAGCAGCGTAGGGACAGGGCAAGAGACCCAGTACTTC. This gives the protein CASSVGTGQETQYF.

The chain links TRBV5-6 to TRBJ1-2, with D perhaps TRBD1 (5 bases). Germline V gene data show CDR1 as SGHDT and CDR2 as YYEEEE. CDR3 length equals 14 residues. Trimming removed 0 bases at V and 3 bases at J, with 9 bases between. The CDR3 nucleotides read TGTGCCAGCAGCTTGGACAGGCAATACTATGGCTACACCTTC. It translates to CASSLDRQYYGYTF.

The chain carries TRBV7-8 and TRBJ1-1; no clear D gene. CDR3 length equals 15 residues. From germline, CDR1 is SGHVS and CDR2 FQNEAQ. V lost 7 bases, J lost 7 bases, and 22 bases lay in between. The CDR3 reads CASTPTTPPKSEAFF. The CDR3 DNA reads TGTGCCAGCACCCCAACGACTCCCCCTAAGAGTGAAGCTTTCTTT.

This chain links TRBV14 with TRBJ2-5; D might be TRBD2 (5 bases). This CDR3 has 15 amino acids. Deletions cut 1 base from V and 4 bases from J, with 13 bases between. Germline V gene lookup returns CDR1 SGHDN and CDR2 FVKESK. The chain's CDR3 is CASSQVRTGRETQYF. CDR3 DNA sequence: TGTGCCAGCAGCCAAGTGAGAACGGGAAGAGAGACCCAGTACTTC.

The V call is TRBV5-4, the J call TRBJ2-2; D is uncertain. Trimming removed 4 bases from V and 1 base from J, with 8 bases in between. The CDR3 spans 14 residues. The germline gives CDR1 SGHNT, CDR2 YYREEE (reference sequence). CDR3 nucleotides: TGTGCCAGCAGCCTCGACTTGAACACCGGGGAGCTGTTTTTT. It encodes CASSLDLNTGELFF.

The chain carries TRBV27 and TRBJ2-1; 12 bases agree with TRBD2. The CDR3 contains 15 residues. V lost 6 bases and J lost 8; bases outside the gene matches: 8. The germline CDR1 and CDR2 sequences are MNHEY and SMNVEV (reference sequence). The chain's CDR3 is CASSLTSGSVDEQFF. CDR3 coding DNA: TGTGCCAGCAGCCTGACTAGCGGGAGTGTCGATGAGCAGTTCTTC.

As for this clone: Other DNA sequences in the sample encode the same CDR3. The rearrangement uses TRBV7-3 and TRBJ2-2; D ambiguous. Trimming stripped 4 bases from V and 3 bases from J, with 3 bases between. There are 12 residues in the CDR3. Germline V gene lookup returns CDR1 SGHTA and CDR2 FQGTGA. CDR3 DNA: TGTGCCAGCAGCTCAGACACCGGGGAGCTGTTTTTT. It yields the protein CASSSDTGELFF. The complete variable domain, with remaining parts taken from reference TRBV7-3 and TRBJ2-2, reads GAGVSQTPSNKVTEKGKYVELRCDPISGHTALYWYRQSLGQGPEFLIYFQGTGAADDSGLPNDRFFAVRPEGSVSTLKIQRTERGDSAVYLCASSSDTGELFFGEGSRLTVL.

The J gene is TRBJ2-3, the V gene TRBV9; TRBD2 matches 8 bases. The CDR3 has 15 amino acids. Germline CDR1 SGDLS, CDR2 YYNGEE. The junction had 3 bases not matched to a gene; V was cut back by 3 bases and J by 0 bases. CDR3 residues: CASSGSGTSTDTQYF. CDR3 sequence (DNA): TGTGCCAGCAGCGGTAGCGGGACTAGCACAGATACGCAGTATTTT. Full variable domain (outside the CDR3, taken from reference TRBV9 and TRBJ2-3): DSGVTQTPKHLITATGQRVTLRCSPRSGDLSVYWYQQSLDQGLQFLIQYYNGEERAKGNILERFSAQQFPDLHSELNLSSLELGDSALYFCASSGSGTSTDTQYFGPGTRLTVL.

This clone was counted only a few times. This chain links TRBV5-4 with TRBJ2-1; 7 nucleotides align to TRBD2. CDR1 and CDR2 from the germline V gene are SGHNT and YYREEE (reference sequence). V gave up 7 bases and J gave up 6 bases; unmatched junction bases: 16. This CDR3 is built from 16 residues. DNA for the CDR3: TGTGCCAGCGCAACGAAGAAAAGCGGGATAAGCAATGAGCAGTTCTTC. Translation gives CASATKKSGISNEQFF.

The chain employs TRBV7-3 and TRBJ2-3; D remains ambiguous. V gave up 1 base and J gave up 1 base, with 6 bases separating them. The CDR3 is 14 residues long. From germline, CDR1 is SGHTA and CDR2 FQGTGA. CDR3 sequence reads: CASSLSPGTDTQYF. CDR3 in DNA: TGTGCCAGCAGCTTAAGCCCAGGCACAGATACGCAGTATTTT.

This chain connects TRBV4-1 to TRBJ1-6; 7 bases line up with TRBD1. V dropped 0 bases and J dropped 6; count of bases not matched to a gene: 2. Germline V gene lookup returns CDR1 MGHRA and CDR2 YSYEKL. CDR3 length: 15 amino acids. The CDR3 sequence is CASSQEGQFNSPLHF. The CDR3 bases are TGCGCCAGCAGCCAAGAGGGACAGTTTAATTCACCCCTCCACTTT.